This T cell receptor beta chain was documented in a study of blood T cell repertoires in COVID-19. Method: immunoSEQ multiplex PCR; TCRdb's copy keeps in-frame clones and lacks some. The sample contains 95,000 to 120,000 clones, roughly 85% of which appear only once. Germline assignment: CDR1 SQVTM and CDR2 ANQGSEA. The CDR3 has 12 amino acids. The trim removed 3 bases at V and 9 bases at J, leaving 5 bases unmatched. The V gene is TRBV29-1, the J gene TRBJ2-7, with 10 bases matching TRBD1. The source is a human donor in a cohort sampled during active COVID-19. What was sequenced was peripheral blood. The CDR3 sequence: CSVEGQGPGQYF. The CDR3 DNA reads as TGCAGCGTTGAGGGACAGGGGCCCGGGCAGTACTTC.